Included here is one T cell receptor (beta chain) sequence, with context. What antigen it recognizes has not been identified. Base qualities are not at hand, and no much larger clone is one base apart. The collaborating institutions used their own protocols to collect whole blood in K2EDTA tubes. For TCRbeta analysis, collaborators shipped samples as frozen whole blood, isolated PBMCs, or DNA extracted from either of those sample types. The sample originates from a study of blood T cell repertoires in COVID-19 (dated by TCRdb to 2020 to 2022). Turning to the overall study: Samples covering the acute and convalescent phases of COVID-19 were provided by collaborators in the United States, Italy and Spain. The prospective study material was composed of cDNA or gDNA derived from T cells, B-cell-depleted T cells, or PBMCs. Samples came from the ongoing ImmuneRACE study (first 160 participants) plus 1,254 subjects from 6 global collaborators. Where available, HLA class I and class II types were taken from metadata supplied by the sample provider and were not determined by assay-based typing. The dataset comprised deeply sampled blood TCRbeta repertoires from subjects exposed to, actively infected with, or recovered from COVID-19. Nearly every sample came with metadata listing a de-identified subject ID, COVID-19 status, age in years and sex. The repertoires were released in a freely available public database meant as a resource for research on the immune response to SARS-CoV-2. General findings and caveats noted by the study authors: The quantity of clinical and demographic metadata differed by source and by participant and was supplied without curation.

From the germline V gene, CDR1 is SQVTM and CDR2 is ANQGSEA. From cysteine to phenylalanine, the CDR3 is 15 amino acids long. The retained sequence is limited to the CDR3, 45 bases, with the frame set at the first base. V is trimmed back by 6 bases and J by 2 bases, and the junction contains 10 bases that no gene match accounts for. TCRbeta CDR3 regions were amplified from genomic DNA by means of the immunoSEQ Assay, a bias-controlled multiplex PCR. Regarding the original processing steps: The number of nucleated cells in each sample was estimated from the amplification of reference gene primers within the assay. To quantify the absolute abundance of each unique TCRbeta CDR3 rearrangement, sequence reads were collapsed and filtered. Productive Simpson clonality was computed per sample as the square root of Simpson's diversity index over productive rearrangements. Not all clones reach the TCRdb copy of this immuneACCESS table, which keeps in-frame sequences only. Checked studies attribute under half of the gap to unresolved V genes and leave the rest unexplained. That table furnishes V, J and clone size, whereas the DNA furnished D and trimming. Within this sample are some 150,000 clones, with approximately 83% of them counted one time only. The ten largest clonotypes hold more than 2.5% of the sample.

The clonotype was recovered from a woman aged 80 or over with acute or convalescent COVID-19. Material for sequencing was peripheral blood. The rearranged chain carries TRBV29-1 and TRBJ1-5, and TRBD1 matches 7 of the central bases. The DNA reads as follows: TGCAGCGTCCAACCGCAGGGGGGAGGCAATCAGCCCCAGCATTTT. Its product reads: CSVQPQGGGNQPQHF.